Below, one TCR beta chain is given with its context. No antigen is known for it. The CDR3 covers 14 residues. The V gene's germline CDR1 is SGHRS and CDR2 YFSETQ. Deletions cut 1 base from V and 1 base from J, with 5 bases between. Unique molecular identifiers were incorporated when the TCRbeta library was constructed. Each CDR3 protein gets one entry after TCRdb re-called the PCR reads with MiXCR. The sample yields 250,000 to 350,000 distinct CDR3 sequences, around 25% seen once. The sample comes from a study of T-cell reconstitution after alpha-beta-depleted transplantation in children. Study outcomes and limitations: One year post-transplant, T-cell counts and diversity were largely derived from T cells produced anew. It was surviving recipient T cells and thymic progenitors that gave some patients high TCRbeta diversity at day 60. Reportedly, only several hundred clones from non-depleted graft cells drove alpha-beta T-cell counts at about two months.

The J gene is TRBJ2-2, the V gene TRBV5-1; D ambiguous. This receptor was identified in a male patient younger than 18 who had a stem cell transplant for acute lymphoblastic leukemia, so the T cells may come from the graft donor. Source: PBMCs, mostly from graft donor cells, taken 180 days after TCRalphabeta/CD19-depleted stem cell transplant. This CDR3 reads CASSLKQNTGELFF. CDR3 sequence (DNA): TGCGCCAGCAGCTTGAAACAGAACACCGGGGAGCTGTTTTTT.